The 10 T cell receptor beta chains presented below share a single source sample, sequenced in a study of persistence of HIV-infected CD4 T cells. Sequencing used immunoSEQ version 4 in survey mode. Profiling relied on immunoSEQ multiplex PCR, and the TCRdb table lists in-frame clones only, not all of them. The table records 35,000 to 45,000 clones, about 83% of them present only once. Antigens for these TCRs are unknown. Cells were stimulated with overlapping HIV-1 Gag 15-mer peptides. CD40L-negative CD69-negative CD45RO-high memory CD4+ T cells were sorted as populations depleted of antigen-responding cells. The sample consisted of cultured CD4+ T cells from PBMCs, taken from a patient who received antiretroviral therapy. The receptors here all came from an adult with HIV. The donor label of this sample is uncertain.

This chain links TRBV10-1 with TRBJ2-1; TRBD1 or TRBD2 may be the D gene (5 bases each). CDR1 is WNHNN and CDR2 is SYGVQD in the germline V gene (reference sequence). V shed 6 bases and J shed 10 bases, with 16 bases lying between them. The CDR3 loop spans 13 amino acids. For the CDR3, the DNA is TGCGCCAGCAGCGATAGGGCGAGGGGCGAGCAGTTCTTC. It encodes CASSDRARGEQFF.

Here the CDR3 reads CASSFYRGSNQPQHF. DNA for the CDR3: TGTGCCAGCAGTTTTTACAGGGGTAGCAATCAGCCCCAGCATTTT. The gene calls are TRBV28 and TRBJ1-5; 7 bases fit TRBD1. CDR1 is MDHEN and CDR2 is SYDVKM in the germline V gene. J gave up 0 bases and V 3 bases, and 2 bases lay outside the gene matches. The CDR3 runs to 15 residues.

The gene calls are TRBV6-1 and TRBJ2-1, with 10 bases matching TRBD2. The CDR3 runs to 16 residues. Germline V gene sequence: CDR1 MNHNS, CDR2 SASEGT. V lost 4 bases and J lost 5; bases outside the gene matches: 8. CDR3 DNA sequence: TGTGCCAGCAGTGCTCGGACTAGCGGATTCAACAATGAGCAGTTCTTC. Translated: CASSARTSGFNNEQFF.

This rearrangement joins TRBV5-1 to TRBJ2-7, with 8 nucleotides matching TRBD2. V shed 4 bases and J 7 bases; nucleotides not matched to a gene: 7. The CDR3 spans 13 residues. Germline V CDR1 and CDR2: SGHRS, YFSETQ. CDR3 residues: CASSVGGAVEQYF. As DNA, the CDR3 is TGCGCCAGCAGCGTCGGGGGGGCGGTTGAGCAGTACTTC.

The chain links TRBV6-1 to TRBJ1-6, with 9 bases lining up with TRBD1. Germline V CDR1 and CDR2: MNHNS, SASEGT. The CDR3 contains 17 residues. V was pared by 2 bases and J by 2 bases, with 4 bases of the junction left unmatched. The CDR3 DNA is TGTGCCAGCAGTGAACGCACAGGGGGCGCCTATAATTCACCCCTCCACTTT. Translating it yields CASSERTGGAYNSPLHF.

V and J are TRBV5-1 and TRBJ2-3; 7 positions agree with TRBD1. The ends lost 1 base at V and 5 bases at J; junction bases unmatched: 4. The germline CDR1 and CDR2 sequences are SGHRS and YFSETQ. CDR3 size: 14 residues. Here the CDR3 reads CASSLRQGEDTQYF. In DNA form, the CDR3 reads TGCGCCAGCAGCTTGAGGCAGGGGGAAGATACGCAGTATTTT.

This clone has just a few counts. The rearrangement links TRBV29-1 to TRBJ1-5; D might be TRBD1 (5 bases). Trimming cost V 3 bases and J 5 bases, with 11 bases left between them. This CDR3 is 13 amino acids long. Germline CDR1 SQVTM, CDR2 ANQGSEA. The CDR3 protein is CSVDLGGDQPQHF. The CDR3 DNA is TGCAGCGTTGATCTGGGGGGGGATCAGCCCCAGCATTTT.

The chain is built from TRBV2 and TRBJ2-7, with unresolved D. Germline CDR1 is SNHLY and CDR2 is FYNNEI. The CDR3 has 14 amino acids. V gave up 2 bases and J gave up 7 bases, with 15 bases separating them. The CDR3, as DNA: TGTGCCAGCAGTGAAATTGTGGGCTCGTGGGAGCAGTACTTC. The encoded protein is CASSEIVGSWEQYF.

This chain links TRBV7-6 with TRBJ1-4; D gene unclear. V was cut by 5 bases and J by 8 bases, with 15 bases left in between. CDR1 SGHVS and CDR2 FNYEAQ come from the germline V gene. This CDR3 has 14 residues. CDR3 region: CASSLVPDAEKLFF. The CDR3 DNA reads TGTGCCAGCAGCCTGGTACCGGACGCAGAAAAACTGTTTTTT.

This chain joins TRBV3-1 (or the pseudogene TRBV3-2) and TRBJ1-5; D unclear. Trimming removed 3 bases at V and 1 base at J, with 7 bases between. This CDR3 has 14 residues. Germline values: CDR1 LGHDT, CDR2 YNNKEL (reference sequence). The CDR3 sequence: CASSQGASNQPQHF. CDR3 nucleotides: TGTGCCAGCAGCCAGGGCGCGAGCAATCAGCCCCAGCATTTT.